The 22 T cell receptor beta chains listed next were all sequenced from one sample in a study of cytomegalovirus exposure and HLA in healthy donors. Profiled with immunoSEQ multiplex PCR; TCRdb holds only in-frame clones, not every one. The sample has about 220,000 clones; approximately 86% are singletons. What was sequenced was PBMCs. These receptors originate from a woman younger than 30 in good health and CMV-seronegative.

The rearrangement uses TRBV6-5 and TRBJ2-5; D not certain. Trimming shortened V by 6 bases and J by 13 bases, and 21 bases separated the two germline ends. This CDR3 is 13 amino acids long. Looked up from germline, CDR1 is MNHEY and CDR2 is SVGAGI. CDR3 DNA sequence: TGTGCCAGCAGCCGGGTGATGGCCTCAGATATGTACTTC. Amino acid sequence: CASSRVMASDMYF.

The chain links TRBV7-2 to TRBJ2-2; 7 nucleotides line up with TRBD2. CDR3 length: 17 residues. Germline CDR1 is SGHTA and CDR2 is FQGNSA. V dropped 5 bases and J dropped 1; count of bases not matched to a gene: 10. CDR3 nucleotides: TGTGCCAGCAGCGATCAGAGGGCGGGAGAGAACACCGGGGAGCTGTTTTTT. This translates into CASSDQRAGENTGELFF.

V and J are TRBV28 and TRBJ1-1; unclear D gene. Trimming took 6 bases from V and 8 from J, leaving 16 bases between them. Germline V lookup: CDR1 MDHEN, CDR2 SYDVKM. The CDR3 extends over 13 amino acids. CDR3 DNA: TGTGCCAGCAGCCGGCCCATAGGAGTGGAAGCTTTCTTT. Translated: CASSRPIGVEAFF.

Comments on this clone: At one boundary the junction diverges from the germline segment, which might be a read error. The V gene is TRBV2, the J gene TRBJ2-3, with no clear D. The CDR3 extends over 13 amino acids. Germline V gene sequence: CDR1 SNHLY, CDR2 FYNNEI. The CDR3 DNA sequence: TGTGCCAGCAGTGAAGATAGCACCGATACGCAGTATTTT. It specifies CASSEDSTDTQYF.

This chain uses TRBV2 with TRBJ2-5; D gene uncertain. The germline gives CDR1 SNHLY, CDR2 FYNNEI. V lost 3 bases and J 0 bases, leaving 5 bases between the germline ends. The CDR3 sequence is 13 residues long. CDR3 residues: CASSDRNQETQYF. CDR3 nucleotides: TGTGCCAGCAGTGACAGAAACCAAGAGACCCAGTACTTC. The full variable domain, with the rest looked up from reference TRBV2 and TRBJ2-5, is EPEVTQTPSHQVTQMGQEVILRCVPISNHLYFYWYRQILGQKVEFLVSFYNNEISEKSEIFDDQFSVERPDGSNFTLKIRSTKLEDSAMYFCASSDRNQETQYFGPGTRLLVL.

J is TRBJ1-2 and V is TRBV5-4; 12 positions match TRBD1. V lost 4 bases, J lost 7 bases, and 8 bases stayed unmatched. From germline, CDR1 is SGHNT and CDR2 YYREEE (reference sequence). The CDR3 sequence is 15 residues long. The CDR3 DNA is TGTGCCAGCAGCCCCCAGGGACAGGGGGCAGGTGGCTACACCTTC. It translates to CASSPQGQGAGGYTF.

This chain uses TRBV27 with TRBJ2-5; 12 nucleotides line up with TRBD2. This CDR3 spans 16 amino acids. After removal of 8 bases from V and 5 bases from J, the junction contained 12 bases not matched to a gene. CDR1 and CDR2 (germline): MNHEY, SMNVEV (reference sequence). The CDR3: CASSPRLAGVYETQYF. The CDR3 bases are TGTGCCAGCTCACCCCGACTAGCGGGAGTATATGAGACCCAGTACTTC.

The rearrangement uses TRBV5-6 and TRBJ2-5; maybe TRBD2 (6 bases). Trimming took off 2 bases at V and 5 bases at J, with 10 bases between the two ends. The CDR3 extends over 13 amino acids. The germline gives CDR1 SGHDT, CDR2 YYEEEE. DNA for the CDR3: TGTGCCAGCAGCTTCACTGGAGGGGAGACCCAGTACTTC. Its protein product is CASSFTGGETQYF.

The chain couples TRBV7-2 to TRBJ2-3; a weak D match, TRBD2 (6 bases). The CDR3 totals 16 residues. V lost 1 base and J 4 bases, leaving 15 bases between the germline ends. Germline CDR1 reads SGHTA; CDR2 reads FQGNSA. The CDR3 is CASSLVVSGGADTQYF. The CDR3 coding sequence is TGTGCCAGCAGCTTAGTAGTCTCCGGGGGAGCAGATACGCAGTATTTT.

The chain employs TRBV28 and TRBJ2-7, with 12 bases fitting TRBD2. In germline, CDR1 is MDHEN, CDR2 SYDVKM. This CDR3 is built from 19 residues. J lost 6 bases, V lost 2 bases, and 17 bases had no gene match. Here the CDR3 reads CASSLIGTGASGRALEQYF. CDR3 sequence (DNA): TGTGCCAGCAGTTTAATAGGGACAGGGGCTAGCGGGAGGGCACTCGAGCAGTACTTC.

The chain couples TRBV5-1 to TRBJ2-2, with 10 bases identical to TRBD2. Unmatched junction bases numbered 3, after V lost 4 bases and J lost 0 bases. The CDR3 is 16 amino acids. Germline V CDR1 and CDR2: SGHRS, YFSETQ. The CDR3 protein is CASSLSGRTNTGELFF. The CDR3 coding sequence is TGCGCCAGCAGCCTTAGCGGGAGGACGAACACCGGGGAGCTGTTTTTT.

This clone was seen just once. This sequence joins TRBV28 and TRBJ2-7, with D uncertain. V gave up 3 bases and J gave up 6 bases, with 12 bases separating them. This CDR3 has 13 amino acids. CDR1 is MDHEN and CDR2 is SYDVKM in the germline V gene. CDR3 sequence reads: CASSFGWPPEQYF. The CDR3 bases are TGTGCCAGCAGTTTTGGTTGGCCTCCCGAGCAGTACTTC. Full variable domain (outside the CDR3, taken from reference TRBV28 and TRBJ2-7): DVKVTQSSRYLVKRTGEKVFLECVQDMDHENMFWYRQDPGLGLRLIYFSYDVKMKEKGDIPEGYSVSREKKERFSLILESASTNQTSMYLCASSFGWPPEQYFGPGTRLTVT.

This clone was detected only a few times. The V and J genes are TRBV6-6 and TRBJ1-3, with no clear D. Trimming stripped 6 bases from V and 0 bases from J, with 15 bases between. CDR1 MNHNY and CDR2 SVGAGI come from the germline V gene (reference sequence). This CDR3 region has 16 residues. The CDR3 nucleotides are TGTGCCAGCAGCCCCGACGCGGGTTTCTCTGGAAACACCATATATTTT. Translation gives CASSPDAGFSGNTIYF.

V usage is TRBV10-3 and J usage is TRBJ2-7, with 9 positions matching TRBD1. Trimming removed 0 bases from V and 0 bases from J; junction bases left unmatched: 3. Germline V lookup: CDR1 ENHRY, CDR2 SYGVKD. The CDR3 runs to 16 residues. Here the CDR3 reads CAISESGTGYSYEQYF. The CDR3 region has the DNA TGTGCCATCAGTGAGTCCGGGACAGGGTACTCCTACGAGCAGTACTTC.

CDR3 amino acids: CASRVREGPMNTEAFF. DNA for the CDR3: TGTGCCAGCAGGGTTCGGGAGGGGCCCATGAACACTGAAGCTTTCTTT. The chain has TRBV7-2 and TRBJ1-1; D perhaps matches TRBD1 (5 bases). Trimming pared 6 bases from V and 0 bases from J, leaving 17 bases between. CDR1 and CDR2 (germline): SGHTA, FQGNSA. This CDR3 contains 16 residues.

The genes are TRBV5-1 and TRBJ2-7, with 16 bases aligning to TRBD2. Germline lookup yields CDR1 SGHRS and CDR2 YFSETQ. The V and J ends lost 4 bases and 2 bases, in that order; junction bases with no gene match: 6. The CDR3 extends over 17 amino acids. CDR3 in DNA: TGCGCCAGCAGCCTAGGGACTAGCGGGAGGGCCCCCTACGAGCAGTACTTC. Its translation: CASSLGTSGRAPYEQYF.

The chain recombines TRBV28 with TRBJ2-5; 9 bases map to TRBD2. Losses at the gene ends were 3 bases for V and 6 bases for J; bases not matched to a gene: 20. The CDR3 spans 19 residues. The germline CDR1 and CDR2 sequences are MDHEN and SYDVKM. The CDR3 reads CASSLSLLRAGGGGKTQYF. DNA of the CDR3: TGTGCCAGCAGTTTGTCTTTACTTCGAGCGGGAGGAGGCGGAAAGACCCAGTACTTC. The full variable domain, rest sourced from reference TRBV28 and TRBJ2-5, is DVKVTQSSRYLVKRTGEKVFLECVQDMDHENMFWYRQDPGLGLRLIYFSYDVKMKEKGDIPEGYSVSREKKERFSLILESASTNQTSMYLCASSLSLLRAGGGGKTQYFGPGTRLLVL.

The V gene is TRBV5-1, the J gene TRBJ2-5; possible D gene TRBD2, 6 bases. V was shortened by 4 bases and J by 5 bases, with 21 bases between the two germline ends. Germline assignment: CDR1 SGHRS and CDR2 YFSETQ. The CDR3 spans 16 residues. CDR3 amino acids: CASSNSEGPLFETQYF. The DNA of the CDR3 is TGCGCCAGCAGCAACTCGGAGGGCCCGCTTTTTGAGACCCAGTACTTC.

The chain couples TRBV29-1 to TRBJ2-1; no clear D. CDR3 length: 16 amino acids. Germline V CDR1 and CDR2: SQVTM, ANQGSEA. The V and J ends lost 7 bases and 0 bases respectively, with 19 bases between them. The CDR3 here is CSAAGTTGTSYNEQFF. The CDR3 DNA reads TGCAGCGCCGCCGGAACGACTGGCACCTCCTACAATGAGCAGTTCTTC.

The chain uses TRBV7-3 and TRBJ1-3; D is undetermined. Per the germline V gene, CDR1 is SGHTA and CDR2 is FQGTGA. The germline V and J ends were trimmed by 3 bases and 0 bases, with 9 bases remaining between them. The CDR3 runs 15 residues. CDR3 protein: CASSFDGASGNTIYF. In DNA form, the CDR3 reads TGTGCCAGCAGCTTCGACGGAGCCTCTGGAAACACCATATATTTT.

This chain connects TRBV6-5 to TRBJ2-7; a possible D gene is TRBD2 (5 bases). The length of the CDR3 is 15 residues. Germline V gene data show CDR1 as MNHEY and CDR2 as SVGAGI. Trimming took off 0 bases at V and 6 bases at J, with 15 bases between the two ends. The CDR3 bases are TGTGCCAGCAGTTACTCAGGACTGAGGATCCCCGAGCAGTACTTC. This translates into CASSYSGLRIPEQYF.

This chain uses TRBV28 with TRBJ1-2; D is undetermined. Germline lookup yields CDR1 MDHEN and CDR2 SYDVKM. V was clipped by 0 bases and J by 6 bases, with 14 bases between them. CDR3 length: 15 residues. The DNA for the CDR3 is TGTGCCAGCAGTTTATGGGGCAGGTCATGGGATGGCTACACCTTC. Translating gives CASSLWGRSWDGYTF.